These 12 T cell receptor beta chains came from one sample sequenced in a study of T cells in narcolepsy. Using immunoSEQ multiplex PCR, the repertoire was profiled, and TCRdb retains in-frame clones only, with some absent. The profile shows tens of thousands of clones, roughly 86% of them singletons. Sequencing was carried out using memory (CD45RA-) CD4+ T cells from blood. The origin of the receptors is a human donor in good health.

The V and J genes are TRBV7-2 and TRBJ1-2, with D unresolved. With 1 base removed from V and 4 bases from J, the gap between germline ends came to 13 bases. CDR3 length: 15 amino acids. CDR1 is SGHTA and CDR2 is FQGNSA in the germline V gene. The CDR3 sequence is CASSLEGRYGYGYTF. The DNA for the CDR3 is TGTGCCAGCAGCTTAGAGGGCAGATATGGCTATGGCTACACCTTC. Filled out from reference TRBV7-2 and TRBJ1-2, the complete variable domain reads GAGVSQSPSNKVTEKGKDVELRCDPISGHTALYWYRQSLGQGLEFLIYFQGNSAPDKSGLPSDRFSAERTGGSVSTLTIQRTQQEDSAVYLCASSLEGRYGYGYTFGSGTRLTVV.

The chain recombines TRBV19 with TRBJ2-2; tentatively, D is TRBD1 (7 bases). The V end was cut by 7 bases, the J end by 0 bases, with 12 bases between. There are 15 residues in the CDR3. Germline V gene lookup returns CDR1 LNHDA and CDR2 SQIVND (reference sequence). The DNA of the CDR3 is TGTGCCAGTATGGAGGGGGCATCGAACACCGGGGAGCTGTTTTTT. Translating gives CASMEGASNTGELFF. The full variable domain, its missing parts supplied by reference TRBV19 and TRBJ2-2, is DGGITQSPKYLFRKEGQNVTLSCEQNLNHDAMYWYRQDPGQGLRLIYYSQIVNDFQKGDIAEGYSVSREKKESFPLTVTSAQKNPTAFYLCASMEGASNTGELFFGEGSRLTVL.

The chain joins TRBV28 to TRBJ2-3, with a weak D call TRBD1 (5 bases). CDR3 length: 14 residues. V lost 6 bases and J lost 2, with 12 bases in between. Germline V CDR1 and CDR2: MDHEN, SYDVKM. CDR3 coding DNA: TGTGCCAGCAGGCCGCCAGGGAACACAGATACGCAGTATTTT. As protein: CASRPPGNTDTQYF.

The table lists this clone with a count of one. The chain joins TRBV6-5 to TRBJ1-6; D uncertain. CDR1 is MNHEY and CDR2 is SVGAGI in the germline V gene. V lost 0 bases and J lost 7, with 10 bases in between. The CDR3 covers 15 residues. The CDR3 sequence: CASSYSHSTNSPLHF. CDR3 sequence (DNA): TGTGCCAGCAGTTACTCCCACAGCACGAATTCACCCCTCCACTTT.

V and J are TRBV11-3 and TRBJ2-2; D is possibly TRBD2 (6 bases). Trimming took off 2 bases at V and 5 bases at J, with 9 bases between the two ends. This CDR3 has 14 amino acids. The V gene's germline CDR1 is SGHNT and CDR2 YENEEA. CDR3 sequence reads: CASSLRGSTGELFF. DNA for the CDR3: TGTGCCAGCAGCTTACGGGGGAGTACCGGGGAGCTGTTTTTT.

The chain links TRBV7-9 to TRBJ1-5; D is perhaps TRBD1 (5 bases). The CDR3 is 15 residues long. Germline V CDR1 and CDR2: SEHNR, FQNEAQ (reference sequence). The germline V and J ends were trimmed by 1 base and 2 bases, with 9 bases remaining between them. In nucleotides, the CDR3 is TGTGCCAGCAGCTTAGATGGGGGGGGCAATCAGCCCCAGCATTTT. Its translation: CASSLDGGGNQPQHF.

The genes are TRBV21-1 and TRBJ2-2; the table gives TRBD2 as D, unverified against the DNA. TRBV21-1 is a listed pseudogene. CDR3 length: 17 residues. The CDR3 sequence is CASSALSGRGNTGELFF. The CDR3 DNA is TGTGCCAGCAGCGCCCTTAGCGGGAGGGGGAACACCGGGGAGCTGTTTTTT.

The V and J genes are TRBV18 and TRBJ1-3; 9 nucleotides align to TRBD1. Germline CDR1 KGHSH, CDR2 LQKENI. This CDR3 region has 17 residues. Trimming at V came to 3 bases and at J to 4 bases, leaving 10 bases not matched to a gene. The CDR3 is CASSPLGQGSSGNTIYF. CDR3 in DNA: TGTGCCAGCTCACCCCTAGGACAGGGGTCATCCGGAAACACCATATATTTT.

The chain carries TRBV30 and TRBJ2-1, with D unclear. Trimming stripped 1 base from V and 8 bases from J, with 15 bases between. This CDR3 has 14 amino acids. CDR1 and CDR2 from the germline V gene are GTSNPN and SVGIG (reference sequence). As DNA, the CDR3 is TGTGCCTGGAGTGAGGGCCGCTTGGGTGATGAGCAGTTCTTC. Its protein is CAWSEGRLGDEQFF.

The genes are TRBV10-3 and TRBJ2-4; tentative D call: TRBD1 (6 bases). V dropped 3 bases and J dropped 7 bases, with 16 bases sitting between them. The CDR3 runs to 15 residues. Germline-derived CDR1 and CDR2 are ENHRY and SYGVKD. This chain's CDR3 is CAISDLGTPDNIQYF. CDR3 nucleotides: TGTGCCATCAGTGATCTCGGGACACCGGACAACATTCAGTACTTC.

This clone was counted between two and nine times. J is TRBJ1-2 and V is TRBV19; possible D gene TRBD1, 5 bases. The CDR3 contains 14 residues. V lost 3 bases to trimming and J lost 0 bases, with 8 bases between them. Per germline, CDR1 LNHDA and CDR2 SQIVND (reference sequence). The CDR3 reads CASSMRGTNYGYTF. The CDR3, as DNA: TGTGCCAGTAGTATGAGGGGAACTAACTATGGCTACACCTTC.

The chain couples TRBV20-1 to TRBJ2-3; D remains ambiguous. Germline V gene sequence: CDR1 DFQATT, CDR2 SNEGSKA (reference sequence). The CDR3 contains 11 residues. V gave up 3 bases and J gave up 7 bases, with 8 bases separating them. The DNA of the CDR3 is TGCAGTGCTAGCCCGACGAATACGCAGTATTTT. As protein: CSASPTNTQYF.